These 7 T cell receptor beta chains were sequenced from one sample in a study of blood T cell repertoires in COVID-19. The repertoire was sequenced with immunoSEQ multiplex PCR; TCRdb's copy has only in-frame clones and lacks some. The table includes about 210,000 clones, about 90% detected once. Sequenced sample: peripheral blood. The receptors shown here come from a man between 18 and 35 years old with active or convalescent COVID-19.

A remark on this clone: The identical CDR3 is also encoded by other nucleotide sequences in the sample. The CDR3 loop is CASSLRQFGYTF. CDR3 DNA sequence: TGTGCCAGCAGTTTGCGACAATTTGGCTACACCTTC. The chain recombines TRBV28 with TRBJ1-2; D is unclear. The CDR3 spans 12 residues. From germline, CDR1 is MDHEN and CDR2 SYDVKM. V was trimmed by 3 bases and J by 7 bases, leaving 9 bases between them.

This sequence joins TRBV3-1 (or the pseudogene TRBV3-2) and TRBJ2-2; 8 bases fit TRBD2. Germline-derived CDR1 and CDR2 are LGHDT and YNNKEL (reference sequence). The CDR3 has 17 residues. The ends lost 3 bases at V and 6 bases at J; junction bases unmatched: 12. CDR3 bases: TGTGCCAGCAGCCAGGGACTAGACTCTCTCGTCGCCGGGGAGCTGTTTTTT. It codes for CASSQGLDSLVAGELFF.

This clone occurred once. As DNA, the CDR3 is TGTGCCAGCAGCGGCGGGACTAGCGGGCGAGAGACCCAGTACTTC. Protein sequence: CASSGGTSGRETQYF. The chain employs TRBV7-3 and TRBJ2-5; 12 bases agree with TRBD2. CDR3 length equals 15 residues. V lost 5 bases and J lost 4; bases outside the gene matches: 5. Germline-derived CDR1 and CDR2 are SGHTA and FQGTGA.

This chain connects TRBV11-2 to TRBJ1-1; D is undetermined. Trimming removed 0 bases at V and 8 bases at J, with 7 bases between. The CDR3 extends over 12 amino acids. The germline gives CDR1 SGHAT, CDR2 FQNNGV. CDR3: CASSLDRREAFF. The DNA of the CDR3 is TGTGCCAGCAGCTTAGATCGCAGGGAAGCTTTCTTT.

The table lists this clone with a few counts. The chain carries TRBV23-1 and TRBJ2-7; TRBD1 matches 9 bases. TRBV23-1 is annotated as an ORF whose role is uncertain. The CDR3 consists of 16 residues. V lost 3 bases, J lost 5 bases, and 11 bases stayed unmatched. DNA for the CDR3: TGCGCCAGCAGTCATCGGGGACAGGGCCGGCCCCACGAGCAGTACTTC. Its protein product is CASSHRGQGRPHEQYF.

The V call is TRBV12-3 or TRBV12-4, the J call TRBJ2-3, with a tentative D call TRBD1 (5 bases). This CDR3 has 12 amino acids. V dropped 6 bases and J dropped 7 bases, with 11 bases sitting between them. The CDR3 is CASRTDSHTQYF. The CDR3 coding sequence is TGTGCCAGCAGGACTGACAGTCATACGCAGTATTTT.

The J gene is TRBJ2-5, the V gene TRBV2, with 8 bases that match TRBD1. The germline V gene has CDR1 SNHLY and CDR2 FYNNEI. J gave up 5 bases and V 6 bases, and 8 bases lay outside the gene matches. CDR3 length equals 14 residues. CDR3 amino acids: CASRDRASRETQYF. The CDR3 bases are TGTGCCAGCAGGGACAGGGCGAGCCGGGAGACCCAGTACTTC.